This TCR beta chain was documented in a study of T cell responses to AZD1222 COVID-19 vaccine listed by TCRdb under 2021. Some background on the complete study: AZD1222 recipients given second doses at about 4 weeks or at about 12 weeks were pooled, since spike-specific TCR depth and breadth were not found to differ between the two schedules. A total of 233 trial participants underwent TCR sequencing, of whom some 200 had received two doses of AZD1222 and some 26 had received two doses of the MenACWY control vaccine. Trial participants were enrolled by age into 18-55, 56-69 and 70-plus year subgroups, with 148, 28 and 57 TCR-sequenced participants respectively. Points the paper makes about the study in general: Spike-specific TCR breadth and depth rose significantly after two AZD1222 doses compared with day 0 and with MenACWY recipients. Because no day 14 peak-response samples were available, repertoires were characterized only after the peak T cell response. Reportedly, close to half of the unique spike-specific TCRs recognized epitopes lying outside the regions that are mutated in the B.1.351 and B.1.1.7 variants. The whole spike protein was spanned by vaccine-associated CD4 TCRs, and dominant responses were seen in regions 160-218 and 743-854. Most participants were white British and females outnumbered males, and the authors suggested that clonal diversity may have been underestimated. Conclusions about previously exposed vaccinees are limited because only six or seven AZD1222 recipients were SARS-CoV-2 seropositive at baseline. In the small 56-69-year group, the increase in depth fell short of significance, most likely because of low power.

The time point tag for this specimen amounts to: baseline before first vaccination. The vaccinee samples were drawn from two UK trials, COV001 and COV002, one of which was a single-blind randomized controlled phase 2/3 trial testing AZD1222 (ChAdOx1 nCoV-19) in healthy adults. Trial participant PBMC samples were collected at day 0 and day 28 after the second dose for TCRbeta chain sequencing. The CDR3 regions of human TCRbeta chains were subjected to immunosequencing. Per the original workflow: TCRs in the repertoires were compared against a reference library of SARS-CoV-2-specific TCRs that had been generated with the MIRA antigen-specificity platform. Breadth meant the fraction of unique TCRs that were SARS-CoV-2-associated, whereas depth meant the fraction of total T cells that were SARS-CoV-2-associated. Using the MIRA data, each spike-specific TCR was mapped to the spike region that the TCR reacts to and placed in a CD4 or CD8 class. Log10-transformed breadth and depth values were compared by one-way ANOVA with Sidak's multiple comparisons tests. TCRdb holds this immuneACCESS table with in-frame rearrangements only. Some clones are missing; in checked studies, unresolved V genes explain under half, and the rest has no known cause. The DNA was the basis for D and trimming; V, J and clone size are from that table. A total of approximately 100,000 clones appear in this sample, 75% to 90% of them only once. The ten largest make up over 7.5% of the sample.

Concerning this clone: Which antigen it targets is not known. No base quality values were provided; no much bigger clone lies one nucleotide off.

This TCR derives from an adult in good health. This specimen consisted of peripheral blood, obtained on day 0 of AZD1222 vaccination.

The CDR3 reads as follows: CSVGTAFGYTF. The DNA sequence is as follows: TGCAGCGTTGGGACAGCCTTTGGCTACACCTTC. The chain was built from TRBV29-1 and TRBJ1-2, with TRBD1 tentatively as D gene (6 bases match). The germline V gene gives CDR1 as SQVTM and CDR2 as ANQGSEA. V is reduced by 4 bases and J by 7 bases, leaving a spacing of 10 bases between them. From the cysteine through the phenylalanine, the CDR3 covers 11 amino acids. Only the CDR3 region is kept as DNA, spanning 33 bases read in frame from base 1.